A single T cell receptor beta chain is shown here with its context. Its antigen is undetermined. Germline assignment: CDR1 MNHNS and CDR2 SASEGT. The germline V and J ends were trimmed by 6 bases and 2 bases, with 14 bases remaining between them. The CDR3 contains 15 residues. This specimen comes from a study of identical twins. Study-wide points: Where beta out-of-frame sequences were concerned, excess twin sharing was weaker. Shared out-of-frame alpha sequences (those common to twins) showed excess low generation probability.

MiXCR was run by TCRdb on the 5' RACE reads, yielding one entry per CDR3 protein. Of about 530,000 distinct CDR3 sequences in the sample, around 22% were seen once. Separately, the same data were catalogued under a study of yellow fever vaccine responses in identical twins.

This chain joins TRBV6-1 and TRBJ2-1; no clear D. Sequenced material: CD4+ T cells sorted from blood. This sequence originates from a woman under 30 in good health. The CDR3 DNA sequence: TGTGCCAGCAGACCCCGGACCGGCGCCTACAATGAGCAGTTCTTC. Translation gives CASRPRTGAYNEQFF.